These 31 T cell receptor beta chains were sequenced from one sample in a study of human T cells and chemical hapten exposure. TCRdb called the RACE reads again in MiXCR, with one record for every CDR3 protein. Found here are 85,000 to 120,000 distinct CDR3 sequences, 10% to 15% of them singletons; the top ten hold over 1.5%. Specified time point: pre-sensitization, week 0. Stated treatment: therapeutic diphenylcyclopropenone sensitization with weekly scalp DPC. Sequencing used whole blood, obtained in connection with sensitization to the hapten diphenylcyclopropenone (DPC). These receptors were obtained from a woman in her 50s with alopecia areata. Some clones in this sample may be carry-over from other donors' samples.

This clonotype was seen a handful of times. V is TRBV10-3 and J is TRBJ2-7; D is unclear. From germline, CDR1 is ENHRY and CDR2 SYGVKD. The V end was cut by 6 bases, the J end by 2 bases, with 17 bases between. The CDR3 consists of 15 residues. The CDR3 sequence: CAISRSGSEAYEQYF. CDR3 coding DNA: TGTGCCATCAGCCGTTCCGGTTCGGAAGCCTACGAGCAGTACTTC.

V usage is TRBV29-1 and J usage is TRBJ2-1; TRBD2 is a possible D gene (5 bases). CDR1 is SQVTM and CDR2 is ANQGSEA in the germline V gene. This CDR3 has 14 amino acids. Trimming took 3 bases from V and 1 from J, leaving 10 bases between them. Written as DNA, the CDR3 is TGCAGCGTTGAGGCGGGTAGTTCCTACAATGAGCAGTTCTTC. Its translation: CSVEAGSSYNEQFF.

This clonotype was counted ten times or more. The V call is TRBV5-1, the J call TRBJ2-7, with D maybe TRBD2 (6 bases). This CDR3 has 15 amino acids. CDR1 and CDR2 (germline): SGHRS, YFSETQ. Trimming shortened V by 4 bases and J by 7 bases, and 21 bases separated the two germline ends. The CDR3 here is CASSLPPGTPREQYF. The DNA of the CDR3 is TGCGCCAGCAGCCTGCCCCCCGGGACTCCGAGGGAGCAGTACTTC.

A few counts support this clonotype. V and J are TRBV6-5 and TRBJ2-1; possibly TRBD2 for D (6 bases). CDR1 is MNHEY and CDR2 is SVGAGI in the germline V gene. Trimming took off 2 bases at V and 4 bases at J, with 9 bases between the two ends. The CDR3 extends over 14 amino acids. DNA of the CDR3: TGTGCCAGCAGTTACGGCGGGATGTACAATGAGCAGTTCTTC. As protein: CASSYGGMYNEQFF.

The chain has TRBV5-8 and TRBJ2-7; unclear D gene. Germline V lookup: CDR1 SGHTS, CDR2 YDEGEE. V lost 1 base, J lost 2 bases, and 16 bases lay in between. CDR3 length equals 16 residues. The CDR3 is CASSLRLGSIPYEQYF. Here the CDR3 DNA reads TGTGCCAGCAGCTTGCGTCTGGGAAGTATACCCTACGAGCAGTACTTC.

This clonotype occurred a few times. The chain links TRBV2 to TRBJ2-1; 7 positions agree with TRBD1. This CDR3 contains 14 residues. The ends lost 6 bases at V and 0 bases at J; junction bases unmatched: 2. Germline V gives CDR1 SNHLY, CDR2 FYNNEI. CDR3 sequence (DNA): TGTGCCAGCAGCCGGGACAGCTCCTACAATGAGCAGTTCTTC. Residues: CASSRDSSYNEQFF.

This clonotype has a count of ten or more. The gene calls are TRBV6-5 and TRBJ1-1; the D is unclear. Trimming left V 0 bases short and J 3 bases short, with 17 bases between. This CDR3 has 17 amino acids. Germline CDR1 reads MNHEY; CDR2 reads SVGAGI. The DNA of the CDR3 is TGTGCCAGCAGTTACTCGAGACCTCCCCTTCAGGACACTGAAGCTTTCTTT. Its translation is CASSYSRPPLQDTEAFF.

This chain links TRBV27 with TRBJ2-3; a possible D gene is TRBD1 (5 bases). The V gene lost 4 bases and the J gene lost 4 bases, with 12 bases spanning the gap. This CDR3 region has 14 residues. Germline V lookup: CDR1 MNHEY, CDR2 SMNVEV (reference sequence). CDR3 coding DNA: TGTGCCAGCAGTTCCAGGGAAGGTGCAGATACGCAGTATTTT. Translation gives CASSSREGADTQYF.

The rearrangement links TRBV5-6 to TRBJ2-3; D unresolved. The CDR3 has 14 residues. Trimming removed 0 bases at V and 5 bases at J, with 10 bases between. Germline V gene data show CDR1 as SGHDT and CDR2 as YYEEEE. CDR3 in amino acids: CASSLARLQDTQYF. The DNA of the CDR3 is TGTGCCAGCAGCTTGGCCAGACTTCAAGATACGCAGTATTTT.

The J gene is TRBJ2-7, the V gene TRBV18; no firm D call. V lost 3 bases to trimming and J lost 7 bases, with 16 bases between them. Germline V gene lookup returns CDR1 KGHSH and CDR2 LQKENI. The CDR3 has 14 residues. CDR3 sequence reads: CASSPPAVLREQYF. The DNA of the CDR3 is TGTGCCAGCTCACCCCCGGCCGTCCTCCGGGAGCAGTACTTC.

Details on this clonotype: A much bigger clone sits one base away, suggesting this may be a read error. V gene TRBV12-3 or TRBV12-4 combines with J gene TRBJ2-3, with D perhaps TRBD2 (5 bases). This CDR3 has 13 residues. The CDR3 DNA reads TGTGTCAGCAGTGGTAGCGGCACAGATACGCAGTATTTT. Its protein is CVSSGSGTDTQYF.

This clonotype was seen a handful of times. The chain recombines TRBV2 with TRBJ1-1; D unclear. The CDR3 contains 14 residues. Germline CDR1 is SNHLY and CDR2 is FYNNEI. Trimming left V 5 bases short and J 7 bases short, with 17 bases between. The CDR3 here is CASSNGYRDIEAFF. The DNA of the CDR3 is TGTGCCAGCAGTAACGGGTACAGAGATATTGAAGCTTTCTTT.

The J gene is TRBJ1-2, the V gene TRBV5-1; D unresolved. Germline-derived CDR1 and CDR2 are SGHRS and YFSETQ. Trimming left V 0 bases short and J 4 bases short, with 13 bases between. This CDR3 spans 15 amino acids. The chain's CDR3 is CASSLVSGNLYGYTF. The CDR3 DNA follows: TGCGCCAGCAGCTTGGTCTCAGGAAACCTCTATGGCTACACCTTC.

This clonotype was observed at least ten times. This chain uses TRBV7-2 with TRBJ1-1, with TRBD1 as a possible D gene (6 bases). Trimming left V 4 bases short and J 2 bases short, with 20 bases between. CDR1 SGHTA and CDR2 FQGNSA come from the germline V gene. The CDR3 consists of 17 residues. This CDR3 is CASSSKSGVSRNTEAFF. CDR3 bases: TGTGCCAGCAGCTCCAAATCAGGGGTTTCGAGAAACACTGAAGCTTTCTTT.

This clonotype has only a few counts. The chain employs TRBV7-6 and TRBJ1-1; tentatively, D is TRBD1 (5 bases). CDR1 is SGHVS, CDR2 FNYEAQ, per germline. Trimming shortened V by 3 bases and J by 3 bases, and 11 bases separated the two germline ends. The CDR3 contains 14 residues. This CDR3 is CASSLSPGDTEAFF. The CDR3 DNA sequence: TGTGCCAGCAGCTTGAGCCCGGGGGACACTGAAGCTTTCTTT.

This chain connects TRBV20-1 to TRBJ2-7; D is unclear. This CDR3 contains 13 residues. In germline, CDR1 is DFQATT, CDR2 SNEGSKA (reference sequence). Trimming removed 0 bases from V and 4 bases from J, with 10 bases in between. The CDR3: CSARDFSEYEQYF. CDR3 coding DNA: TGCAGTGCTAGAGATTTCAGTGAGTACGAGCAGTACTTC.

The CDR3 protein is CASEGRGGSSYTQYF. For the CDR3, the DNA is TGTGCCAGCGAGGGGCGGGGGGGCAGTTCATACACGCAGTATTTT. This chain links TRBV6-5 with TRBJ2-3, with 9 nucleotides matching TRBD2. The germline V gene has CDR1 MNHEY and CDR2 SVGAGI. Losses at the gene ends were 8 bases for V and 9 bases for J; bases not matched to a gene: 15. The CDR3 spans 15 residues.

This clonotype was counted between two and nine times. V usage is TRBV11-2 and J usage is TRBJ2-2, with D tentatively TRBD2 (7 bases). CDR3 size: 14 residues. The germline gives CDR1 SGHAT, CDR2 FQNNGV. Trimming shortened V by 5 bases and J by 3 bases, and 10 bases separated the two germline ends. The CDR3 spells CASSGGAHTGELFF. The CDR3 DNA sequence: TGTGCCAGCAGCGGGGGGGCCCACACCGGGGAGCTGTTTTTT.

The chain couples TRBV6-1 to TRBJ1-1; 9 bases fit TRBD1. V lost 6 bases and J lost 4; bases outside the gene matches: 12. This CDR3 has 16 residues. Germline V lookup: CDR1 MNHNS, CDR2 SASEGT. CDR3 DNA sequence: TGTGCCAGCAGCCGCGTACCGGGACAGGGCGTCACTGAAGCTTTCTTT. As protein: CASSRVPGQGVTEAFF.

This clonotype was detected many times. The chain uses TRBV11-3 and TRBJ2-1, with 12 bases aligning to TRBD1. Germline assignment: CDR1 SGHNT and CDR2 YENEEA. CDR3 length: 15 residues. V lost 2 bases, J lost 10 bases, and 6 bases stayed unmatched. CDR3 sequence (DNA): TGTGCCAGCAGCTTAAGAGGGACAGGGGGCAACGAGCAGTTCTTC. Encoded protein: CASSLRGTGGNEQFF.

The chain carries TRBV28 and TRBJ2-1; 8 positions agree with TRBD1. The ends lost 0 bases at V and 3 bases at J; junction bases unmatched: 4. The CDR3 extends over 16 amino acids. CDR1 is MDHEN and CDR2 is SYDVKM in the germline V gene. The CDR3 is CASSLWLGQDYNEQFF. CDR3 bases: TGTGCCAGCAGTTTATGGCTGGGACAGGACTACAATGAGCAGTTCTTC. The whole variable domain, remainder taken from reference TRBV28 and TRBJ2-1, is DVKVTQSSRYLVKRTGEKVFLECVQDMDHENMFWYRQDPGLGLRLIYFSYDVKMKEKGDIPEGYSVSREKKERFSLILESASTNQTSMYLCASSLWLGQDYNEQFFGPGTRLTVL.

The chain is built from TRBV6-5 and TRBJ2-4; 8 bases agree with TRBD1. Germline V CDR1 and CDR2: MNHEY, SVGAGI. The CDR3 is made up of 15 amino acids. V lost 5 bases, J lost 1 base, and 4 bases stayed unmatched. The CDR3 region has the DNA TGTGCCAGCAGTGGTCGACAGGGGGCCAAAAACATTCAGTACTTC. Translation gives CASSGRQGAKNIQYF.

This clonotype was seen a single time. This sequence joins TRBV12-3 or TRBV12-4 and TRBJ2-3; D not certain. The CDR3 loop spans 12 amino acids. V was shortened by 2 bases and J by 4 bases, with 4 bases between the two germline ends. The CDR3 DNA follows: TGTGCCAGCAGTTTATTTTCAGATACGCAGTATTTT. This translates into CASSLFSDTQYF.

The sample holds many counts of this clonotype. The chain joins TRBV18 to TRBJ1-1; tentative D call: TRBD1 (6 bases). Trimming stripped 2 bases from V and 3 bases from J, with 16 bases between. The germline V gene has CDR1 KGHSH and CDR2 LQKENI. The CDR3 totals 16 residues. The CDR3 reads CASSPGQLFLDTEAFF. DNA of the CDR3: TGTGCCAGCTCACCAGGACAGTTGTTTTTAGACACTGAAGCTTTCTTT. Complete variable domain (other parts from reference TRBV18 and TRBJ1-1): NAGVMQNPRHLVRRRGQEARLRCSPMKGHSHVYWYRQLPEEGLKFMVYLQKENIIDESGMPKERFSAEFPKEGPSILRIQQVVRGDSAAYFCASSPGQLFLDTEAFFGQGTRLTVV.

The rearrangement joins TRBV7-6 to TRBJ2-7; D is uncertain. Germline assignment: CDR1 SGHVS and CDR2 FNYEAQ. The CDR3 loop spans 12 amino acids. V was cut by 1 base and J by 5 bases, with 6 bases left in between. CDR3 in DNA: TGTGCCAGCAGCTTAGGTCCAGACGAGCAGTACTTC. The encoded protein is CASSLGPDEQYF. The variable domain in full, with the rest retrieved from reference TRBV7-6 and TRBJ2-7, is GAGVSQSPRYKVTKRGQDVALRCDPISGHVSLYWYRQALGQGPEFLTYFNYEAQQDKSGLPNDRFSAERPEGSISTLTIQRTEQRDSAMYRCASSLGPDEQYFGPGTRLTVT.

This clonotype was counted only a few times. The chain recombines TRBV2 with TRBJ2-3; no reliable D call. Trimming shortened V by 4 bases and J by 6 bases, and 5 bases separated the two germline ends. CDR3 length equals 11 residues. Germline V lookup: CDR1 SNHLY, CDR2 FYNNEI. CDR3 DNA sequence: TGTGCCAGCAGTGTTTACGATACGCAGTATTTT. Its protein product is CASSVYDTQYF.

V and J are TRBV12-3 or TRBV12-4 and TRBJ2-1; 7 bases are shared with TRBD2. The CDR3 is 15 residues long. V lost 6 bases, J lost 4 bases, and 9 bases stayed unmatched. The CDR3 DNA sequence: TGTGCCAGCAGACCGGGGGAGGGCCTGTACAATGAGCAGTTCTTC. This encodes CASRPGEGLYNEQFF.

The chain has TRBV12-3 or TRBV12-4 and TRBJ2-5; no definite D call. The V gene lost 3 bases and the J gene lost 1 base, with 6 bases spanning the gap. The CDR3 extends over 13 amino acids. CDR3 in amino acids: CASSLATQETQYF. Here the CDR3 DNA reads TGTGCCAGCAGTTTGGCCACCCAAGAGACCCAGTACTTC.

The genes are TRBV6-2 or TRBV6-3 and TRBJ1-4; D may be TRBD1 (5 bases). There are 17 residues in the CDR3. V gave up 3 bases and J gave up 0 bases, with 14 bases separating them. Germline CDR1 MNHEY, CDR2 SVGEGT. The CDR3 reads CASSYWQGAPTNEKLFF. The CDR3 DNA reads TGTGCCAGCAGTTATTGGCAAGGGGCGCCAACTAATGAAAAACTGTTTTTT.

V is TRBV4-3 and J is TRBJ2-7, with 7 positions matching TRBD1. The J segment lost 0 bases and the V segment lost 3 bases, leaving 8 bases of the junction unmatched. The CDR3 is 16 amino acids. Germline V CDR1 and CDR2: LGHNA, YSLEER. CDR3 sequence reads: CASSHVTGLVSYEQYF. The CDR3 nucleotides read TGCGCCAGCAGCCACGTGACAGGGTTAGTCTCCTACGAGCAGTACTTC.

The table lists this clonotype with many counts. V gene TRBV7-2 combines with J gene TRBJ2-1; 8 bases line up with TRBD1. Germline V gene lookup returns CDR1 SGHTA and CDR2 FQGNSA. Trimming removed 6 bases from V and 3 bases from J; junction bases left unmatched: 7. The CDR3 covers 15 residues. The CDR3 sequence is CASRTSGGDYNEQFF. The CDR3 nucleotides are TGTGCCAGCAGGACTTCAGGGGGCGACTACAATGAGCAGTTCTTC. Combining the CDR3 with reference TRBV7-2 and TRBJ2-1 gives the whole variable domain GAGVSQSPSNKVTEKGKDVELRCDPISGHTALYWYRQSLGQGLEFLIYFQGNSAPDKSGLPSDRFSAERTGGSVSTLTIQRTQQEDSAVYLCASRTSGGDYNEQFFGPGTRLTVL.